The 20 T cell receptor beta chains in this list originate from one sample, sequenced in a study of blood T cell repertoires in COVID-19. TCRdb keeps only in-frame clones here, not all; method: immunoSEQ multiplex PCR. The data contain 120,000 to 150,000 clones, 80% to 90% of them singletons. Sequencing input: PBMCs or T cells enriched from blood (not recorded which). The receptors were gathered from a woman aged 45-59 years with acute COVID-19.

The chain recombines TRBV19 with TRBJ2-7, with 13 bases fitting TRBD2. The ends lost 6 bases at V and 2 bases at J; junction bases unmatched: 1. Germline CDR1 and CDR2: LNHDA and SQIVND (reference sequence). CDR3 length: 14 residues. Here the CDR3 DNA reads TGTGCCAGTAGCGGACTAGCGGGAGCCTACGAGCAGTACTTC. Its protein product is CASSGLAGAYEQYF.

The chain is built from TRBV6-5 and TRBJ1-1, with TRBD1 matching 9 bases. Germline assignment: CDR1 MNHEY and CDR2 SVGAGI. The CDR3 covers 15 residues. J was trimmed by 5 bases and V by 1 base; bases with no gene match: 5. The CDR3 nucleotides are TGTGCCAGCAGTTACTTACAGGGGGCACGGACTGAAGCTTTCTTT. This sequence encodes CASSYLQGARTEAFF.

This clone was recorded once. CDR3 in amino acids: CAISERGREADTQYF. The CDR3 DNA reads TGTGCCATCAGTGAAAGGGGGAGGGAGGCAGATACGCAGTATTTT. This chain joins TRBV10-3 and TRBJ2-3, with D maybe TRBD2 (7 bases). CDR1 ENHRY and CDR2 SYGVKD come from the germline V gene. The CDR3 runs 15 residues. V lost 3 bases and J lost 4, with 14 bases in between.

In this sample, this clone turned up a few times. The rearrangement joins TRBV7-8 to TRBJ2-1; 7 bases line up with TRBD2. Unmatched junction bases numbered 3, after V lost 1 base and J lost 0 bases. The germline gives CDR1 SGHVS, CDR2 FQNEAQ. The CDR3 consists of 16 residues. In DNA form, the CDR3 reads TGTGCCAGCAGCTTAGGGGGAGGGCACTCCTACAATGAGCAGTTCTTC. It is translated as CASSLGGGHSYNEQFF.

This rearrangement joins TRBV11-2 to TRBJ2-7; D is possibly TRBD2 (5 bases). CDR1 and CDR2 (germline): SGHAT, FQNNGV. V was cut by 1 base and J by 3 bases, with 13 bases left in between. The CDR3 consists of 15 residues. This chain's CDR3 is CASSLGEGTFYEQYF. The CDR3 DNA reads TGTGCCAGCAGCTTAGGAGAGGGAACCTTCTACGAGCAGTACTTC. The complete variable domain, with remaining parts taken from reference TRBV11-2 and TRBJ2-7, reads EAGVAQSPRYKIIEKRQSVAFWCNPISGHATLYWYQQILGQGPKLLIQFQNNGVVDDSQLPKDRFSAERLKGVDSTLKIQPAKLEDSAVYLCASSLGEGTFYEQYFGPGTRLTVT.

The chain has TRBV5-4 and TRBJ2-3, with D possibly TRBD2 on 6 matching bases. The CDR3 spans 14 residues. V lost 4 bases, J lost 4 bases, and 13 bases lay in between. CDR1 SGHNT and CDR2 YYREEE come from the germline V gene (reference sequence). CDR3 nucleotide sequence: TGTGCCAGCAGCCTCCTCGGGACTTCAGATACGCAGTATTTT. It is translated as CASSLLGTSDTQYF. Supplemented by reference TRBV5-4 and TRBJ2-3, the full variable domain reads ETGVTQSPTHLIKTRGQQVTLRCSSQSGHNTVSWYQQALGQGPQFIFQYYREEENGRGNFPPRFSGLQFPNYSSELNVNALELDDSALYLCASSLLGTSDTQYFGPGTRLTVL.

The J gene is TRBJ2-3, the V gene TRBV13; 8 nucleotides align to TRBD2. This CDR3 region has 16 residues. With 1 base clipped from V and 2 bases from J, the junction kept 5 bases outside the gene matches. The germline V gene has CDR1 PRHDT and CDR2 FYEKMQ (reference sequence). The CDR3 protein is CASSLAGGGLTDTQYF. In nucleotides, the CDR3 is TGTGCCAGCAGCTTAGCCGGCGGGGGGCTCACAGATACGCAGTATTTT.

The V gene is TRBV19, the J gene TRBJ2-7; tentative D call: TRBD1 (6 bases). Per germline, CDR1 LNHDA and CDR2 SQIVND (reference sequence). V lost 6 bases to trimming and J lost 1 base, with 16 bases between them. The CDR3 has 15 residues. The CDR3 DNA is TGTGCCAGTAGAATCGGACAGTGGCCTTCCTACGAGCAGTACTTC. Its translation: CASRIGQWPSYEQYF. The variable domain in full, completed from reference TRBV19 and TRBJ2-7, reads DGGITQSPKYLFRKEGQNVTLSCEQNLNHDAMYWYRQDPGQGLRLIYYSQIVNDFQKGDIAEGYSVSREKKESFPLTVTSAQKNPTAFYLCASRIGQWPSYEQYFGPGTRLTVT.

The chain uses TRBV7-3 and TRBJ2-3, with unresolved D. The CDR3 totals 13 residues. Germline CDR1 is SGHTA and CDR2 is FQGTGA. Trimming left V 4 bases short and J 2 bases short, with 7 bases between. The CDR3 coding sequence is TGTGCCAGCAGCTCCGGTCCCACAGATACGCAGTATTTT. Its protein is CASSSGPTDTQYF.

CDR3 sequence reads: CASNKQGARGNQPQHF. CDR3 coding DNA: TGTGCCAGCAACAAACAGGGGGCTCGGGGCAATCAGCCCCAGCATTTT. The chain carries TRBV28 and TRBJ1-5; 9 bases align to TRBD1. The CDR3 runs to 16 residues. In germline, CDR1 is MDHEN, CDR2 SYDVKM. The V segment lost 7 bases and the J segment 2 bases; nucleotides outside the gene matches: 9. The entire variable domain, with the rest obtained from reference TRBV28 and TRBJ1-5, is as follows: DVKVTQSSRYLVKRTGEKVFLECVQDMDHENMFWYRQDPGLGLRLIYFSYDVKMKEKGDIPEGYSVSREKKERFSLILESASTNQTSMYLCASNKQGARGNQPQHFGDGTRLSIL.

This clone was found once. The rearrangement joins TRBV11-2 to TRBJ2-7; D perhaps matches TRBD2 (5 bases). Germline CDR1 SGHAT, CDR2 FQNNGV. V was pared by 6 bases and J by 3 bases, with 18 bases between. The CDR3 is 15 residues long. The DNA of the CDR3 is TGTGCCAGCAGTCCCGCGGCGGGCTCGGGCTACGAGCAGTACTTC. Protein product: CASSPAAGSGYEQYF.

This chain connects TRBV7-6 to TRBJ2-7; 13 bases fit TRBD2. The CDR3 is 16 residues long. V was clipped by 5 bases and J by 6 bases; unmatched bases: 10. Germline loops: CDR1 SGHVS, CDR2 FNYEAQ. The CDR3 nucleotides are TGTGCCAGCAGCCCAAATCAGGGGACTAGCGGGGTCGAGCAGTACTTC. Translation: CASSPNQGTSGVEQYF.

The chain combines TRBV10-1 with TRBJ1-1; TRBD1 might be the D (5 bases). The CDR3 length is 13 residues. CDR1 is WNHNN, CDR2 SYGVQD, per germline (reference sequence). The V end was cut by 8 bases, the J end by 1 base, with 11 bases between. The CDR3 loop reads CASAGRRNTEAFF. For the CDR3, the DNA is TGCGCCAGCGCGGGACGTCGGAACACTGAAGCTTTCTTT.

The J gene is TRBJ2-1, the V gene TRBV4-2; 7 nucleotides align to TRBD2. The trim removed 4 bases at V and 2 bases at J, leaving 8 bases unmatched. The CDR3 extends over 16 amino acids. Germline V gene sequence: CDR1 LGHNA, CDR2 YNFKEQ. CDR3 amino acids: CASSPRSSGAYNEQFF. The CDR3 DNA follows: TGTGCCAGCAGCCCCCGGTCTAGCGGAGCCTACAATGAGCAGTTCTTC.

This clone has a handful of counts. J is TRBJ1-2 and V is TRBV5-1; 10 nucleotides align to TRBD1. The CDR3 is 13 residues long. The germline V gene encodes CDR1 SGHRS and CDR2 YFSETQ. V lost 4 bases, J lost 8 bases, and 5 bases stayed unmatched. The DNA of the CDR3 is TGCGCCAGCAGCCCAGGGACAGGGGAAGGCTACACCTTC. Protein: CASSPGTGEGYTF.

This chain links TRBV7-3 with TRBJ1-6; D possibly corresponds to TRBD1 (6 bases). The length of the CDR3 is 14 residues. The V end lost 1 base, the J end lost 8 bases, and 9 bases lay between the germline ends. Germline CDR1 is SGHTA and CDR2 is FQGTGA. CDR3 in DNA: TGTGCCAGCAGCTTAAGCGCAGGGGATTCACCCCTCCACTTT. It yields the protein CASSLSAGDSPLHF.

This rearrangement joins TRBV28 to TRBJ1-1; tentatively, D is TRBD1 (6 bases). The CDR3 has 16 residues. V lost 3 bases, J lost 4 bases, and 18 bases lay in between. Germline CDR1 reads MDHEN; CDR2 reads SYDVKM. Here the CDR3 reads CASSLGGATAGTEAFF. CDR3 nucleotides: TGTGCCAGCAGTTTGGGGGGGGCCACGGCGGGCACTGAAGCTTTCTTT.

The V and J genes are TRBV6-5 and TRBJ1-6; 8 bases align to TRBD1. The CDR3 contains 13 residues. CDR1 is MNHEY and CDR2 is SVGAGI in the germline V gene. V gave up 7 bases and J gave up 7 bases; unmatched junction bases: 3. CDR3 protein: CASNRDRNSPLHF. The CDR3 nucleotides read TGTGCCAGCAACCGGGACAGGAATTCACCCCTCCACTTT.

The chain links TRBV7-2 to TRBJ1-2, with 9 bases that match TRBD1. CDR1 is SGHTA and CDR2 is FQGNSA in the germline V gene. V dropped 0 bases and J dropped 7; count of bases not matched to a gene: 3. The CDR3 is made up of 14 amino acids. The CDR3 sequence is CASSLAGQGFGYTF. CDR3 coding DNA: TGTGCCAGCAGCTTAGCGGGACAGGGCTTTGGCTACACCTTC.

This chain uses TRBV11-2 with TRBJ2-2; perhaps TRBD2 as D (5 bases). Germline CDR1 and CDR2: SGHAT and FQNNGV. V lost 3 bases and J 6 bases, leaving 17 bases between the germline ends. The CDR3 loop spans 16 amino acids. The CDR3 DNA reads as TGTGCCAGCAGCTTCCGCACCCGGGGAGTGGCCGGGGAGCTGTTTTTT. Translating gives CASSFRTRGVAGELFF.